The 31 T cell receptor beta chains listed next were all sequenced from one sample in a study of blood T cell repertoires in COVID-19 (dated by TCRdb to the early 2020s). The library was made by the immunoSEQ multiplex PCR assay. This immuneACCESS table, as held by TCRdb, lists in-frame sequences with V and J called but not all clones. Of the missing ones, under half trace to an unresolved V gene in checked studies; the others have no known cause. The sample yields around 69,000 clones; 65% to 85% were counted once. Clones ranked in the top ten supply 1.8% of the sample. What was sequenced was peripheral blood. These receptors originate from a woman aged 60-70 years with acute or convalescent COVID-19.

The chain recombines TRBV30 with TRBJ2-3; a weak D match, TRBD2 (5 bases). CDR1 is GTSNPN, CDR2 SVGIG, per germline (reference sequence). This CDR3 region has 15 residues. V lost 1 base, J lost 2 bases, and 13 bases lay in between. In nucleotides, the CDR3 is TGTGCCTGGAGTGACGGGGTGCAGGTCACAGATACGCAGTATTTT. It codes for CAWSDGVQVTDTQYF.

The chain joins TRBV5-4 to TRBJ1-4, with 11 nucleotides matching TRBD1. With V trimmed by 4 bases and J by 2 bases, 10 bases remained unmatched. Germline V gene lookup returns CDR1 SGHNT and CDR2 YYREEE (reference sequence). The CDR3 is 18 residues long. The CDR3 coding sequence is TGTGCCAGCAGCCCTGGACAGGGGGCAGCCACGACTAATGAAAAACTGTTTTTT. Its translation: CASSPGQGAATTNEKLFF.

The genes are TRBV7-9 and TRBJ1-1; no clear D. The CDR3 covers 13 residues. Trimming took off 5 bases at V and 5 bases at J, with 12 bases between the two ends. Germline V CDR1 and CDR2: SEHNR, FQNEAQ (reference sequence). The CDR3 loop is CASSATEETEAFF. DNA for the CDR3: TGTGCCAGCAGCGCAACCGAGGAGACTGAAGCTTTCTTT.

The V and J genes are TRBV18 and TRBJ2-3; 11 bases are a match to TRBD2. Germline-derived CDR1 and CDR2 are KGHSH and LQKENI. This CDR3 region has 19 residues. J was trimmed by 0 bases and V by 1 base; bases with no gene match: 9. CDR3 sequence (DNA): TGTGCCAGCTCACCACTCGCGCTAGCGGGGGGAACTAGCACAGATACGCAGTATTTT. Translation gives CASSPLALAGGTSTDTQYF.

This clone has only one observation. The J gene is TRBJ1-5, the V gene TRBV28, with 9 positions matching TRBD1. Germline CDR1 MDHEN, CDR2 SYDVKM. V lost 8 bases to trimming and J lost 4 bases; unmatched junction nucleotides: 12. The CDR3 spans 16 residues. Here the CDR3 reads CASVTGGKWPNQPQHF. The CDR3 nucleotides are TGTGCCAGCGTCACAGGGGGCAAGTGGCCGAATCAGCCCCAGCATTTT.

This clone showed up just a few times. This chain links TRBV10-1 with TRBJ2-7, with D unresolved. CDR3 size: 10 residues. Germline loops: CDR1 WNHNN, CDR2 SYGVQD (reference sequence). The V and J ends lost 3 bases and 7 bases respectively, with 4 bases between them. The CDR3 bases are TGCGCCAGCAGTGAATATGAGCAGTACTTC. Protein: CASSEYEQYF.

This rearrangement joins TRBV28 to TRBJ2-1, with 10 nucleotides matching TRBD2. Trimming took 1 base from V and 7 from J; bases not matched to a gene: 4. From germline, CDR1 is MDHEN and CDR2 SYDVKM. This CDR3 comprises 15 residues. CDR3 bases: TGTGCCAGCAGTTTATTCAGTAGCGGGAGGAATGAGCAGTTCTTC. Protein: CASSLFSSGRNEQFF.

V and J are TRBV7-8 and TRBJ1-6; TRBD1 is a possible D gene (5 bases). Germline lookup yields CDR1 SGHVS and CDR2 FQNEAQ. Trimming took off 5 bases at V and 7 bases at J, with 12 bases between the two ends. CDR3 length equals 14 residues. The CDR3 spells CASSRDRSNSPLHF. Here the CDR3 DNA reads TGTGCCAGCAGCCGCGACAGATCGAATTCACCCCTCCACTTT.

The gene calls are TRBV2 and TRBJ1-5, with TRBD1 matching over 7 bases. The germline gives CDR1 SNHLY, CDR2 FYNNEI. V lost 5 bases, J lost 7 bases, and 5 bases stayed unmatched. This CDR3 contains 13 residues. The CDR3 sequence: CASSLQGSQPQHF. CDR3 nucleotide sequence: TGTGCCAGCAGTCTACAGGGGAGCCAGCCCCAGCATTTT. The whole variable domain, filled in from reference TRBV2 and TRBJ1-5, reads EPEVTQTPSHQVTQMGQEVILRCVPISNHLYFYWYRQILGQKVEFLVSFYNNEISEKSEIFDDQFSVERPDGSNFTLKIRSTKLEDSAMYFCASSLQGSQPQHFGDGTRLSIL.

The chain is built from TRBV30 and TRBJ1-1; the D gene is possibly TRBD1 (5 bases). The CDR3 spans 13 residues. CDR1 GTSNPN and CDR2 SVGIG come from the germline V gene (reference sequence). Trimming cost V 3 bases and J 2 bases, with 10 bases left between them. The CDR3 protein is CAWSSQGNTEAFF. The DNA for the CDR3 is TGTGCCTGGAGCTCCCAGGGAAACACTGAAGCTTTCTTT.

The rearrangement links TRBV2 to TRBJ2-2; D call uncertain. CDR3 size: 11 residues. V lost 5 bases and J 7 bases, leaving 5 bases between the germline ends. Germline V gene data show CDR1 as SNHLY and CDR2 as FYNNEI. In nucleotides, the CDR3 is TGTGCCAGCAGTTCTATCGGGGAGCTGTTTTTT. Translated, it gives CASSSIGELFF.

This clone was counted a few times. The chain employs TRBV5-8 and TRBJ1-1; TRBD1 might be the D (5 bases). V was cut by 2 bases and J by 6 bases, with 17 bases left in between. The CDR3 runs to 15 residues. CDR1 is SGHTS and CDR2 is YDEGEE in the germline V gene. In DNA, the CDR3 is TGTGCCAGCAGCTTTTCCCCGTCCAGGGAGGCTGAAGCTTTCTTT. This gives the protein CASSFSPSREAEAFF.

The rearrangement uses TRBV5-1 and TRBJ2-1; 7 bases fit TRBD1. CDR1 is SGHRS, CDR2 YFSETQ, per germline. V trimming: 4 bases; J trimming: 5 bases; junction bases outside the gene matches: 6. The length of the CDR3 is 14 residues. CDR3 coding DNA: TGCGCCAGCAGCGTACAGGGGCCTAACAATGAGCAGTTCTTC. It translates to CASSVQGPNNEQFF.

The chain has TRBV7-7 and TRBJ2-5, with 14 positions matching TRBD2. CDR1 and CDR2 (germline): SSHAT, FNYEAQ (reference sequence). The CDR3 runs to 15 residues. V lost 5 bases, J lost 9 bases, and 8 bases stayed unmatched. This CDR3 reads CASSLGLAGVNAQYF. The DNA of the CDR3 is TGTGCCAGCAGCCTGGGACTAGCGGGAGTGAACGCCCAGTACTTC.

The CDR3 DNA reads as TGTGCCAGCTCACCACTGGGGGGTTCGGGGTTGGAAGCTTTCTTT. It yields the protein CASSPLGGSGLEAFF. V is TRBV18 and J is TRBJ1-1; a possible D gene is TRBD1 (5 bases). The germline gives CDR1 KGHSH, CDR2 LQKENI. V was pared by 1 base and J by 8 bases, with 17 bases between. The CDR3 is 15 residues long.

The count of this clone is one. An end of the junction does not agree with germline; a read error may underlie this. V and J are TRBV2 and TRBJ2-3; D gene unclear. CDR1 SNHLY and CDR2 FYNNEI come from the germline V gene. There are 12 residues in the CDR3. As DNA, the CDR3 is TGTGCCACCAGTCTTAACACAGATACGCAGTATTTT. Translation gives CATSLNTDTQYF.

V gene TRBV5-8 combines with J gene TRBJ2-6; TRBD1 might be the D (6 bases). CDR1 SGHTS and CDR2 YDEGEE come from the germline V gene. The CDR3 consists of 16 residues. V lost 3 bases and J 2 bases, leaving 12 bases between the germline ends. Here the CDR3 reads CASSWQGGAGANVLTF. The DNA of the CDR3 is TGTGCCAGCAGCTGGCAAGGGGGTGCTGGGGCCAACGTCCTGACTTTC.

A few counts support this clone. Here the CDR3 reads CASSIKSDYGYTF. DNA of the CDR3: TGTGCCAGTAGTATTAAATCGGACTATGGCTACACCTTC. The V call is TRBV19, the J call TRBJ1-2, with D unclear. From germline, CDR1 is LNHDA and CDR2 SQIVND (reference sequence). The CDR3 runs 13 residues. The V and J ends lost 3 bases and 3 bases respectively, with 8 bases between them.

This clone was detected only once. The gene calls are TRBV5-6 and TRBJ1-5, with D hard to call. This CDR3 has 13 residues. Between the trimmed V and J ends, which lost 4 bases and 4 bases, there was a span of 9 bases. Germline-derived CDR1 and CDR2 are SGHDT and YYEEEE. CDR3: CASSDRTNQPQHF. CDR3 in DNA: TGTGCCAGCAGCGATCGAACAAATCAGCCCCAGCATTTT.

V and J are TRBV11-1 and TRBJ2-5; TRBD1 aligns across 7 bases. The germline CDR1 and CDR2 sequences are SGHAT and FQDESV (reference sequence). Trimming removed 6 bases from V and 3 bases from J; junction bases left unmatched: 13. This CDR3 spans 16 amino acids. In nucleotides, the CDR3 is TGTGCCAGCAGTCCCAGGGGGATGGGGGCGAAAGAGACCCAGTACTTC. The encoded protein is CASSPRGMGAKETQYF.

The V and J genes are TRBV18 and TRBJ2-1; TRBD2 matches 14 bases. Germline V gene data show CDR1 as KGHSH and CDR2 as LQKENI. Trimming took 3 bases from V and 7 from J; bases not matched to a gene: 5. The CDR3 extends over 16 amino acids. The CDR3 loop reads CASSPTGLAGANEQFF. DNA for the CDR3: TGTGCCAGCTCACCTACGGGACTAGCGGGAGCAAATGAGCAGTTCTTC. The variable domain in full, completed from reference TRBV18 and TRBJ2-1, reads NAGVMQNPRHLVRRRGQEARLRCSPMKGHSHVYWYRQLPEEGLKFMVYLQKENIIDESGMPKERFSAEFPKEGPSILRIQQVVRGDSAAYFCASSPTGLAGANEQFFGPGTRLTVL.

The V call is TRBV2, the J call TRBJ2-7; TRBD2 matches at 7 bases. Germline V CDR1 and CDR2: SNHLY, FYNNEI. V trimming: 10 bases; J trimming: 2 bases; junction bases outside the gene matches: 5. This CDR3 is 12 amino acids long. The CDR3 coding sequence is TGTGCCATTTCGGGAGGACCCTACGAGCAGTACTTC. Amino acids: CAISGGPYEQYF.

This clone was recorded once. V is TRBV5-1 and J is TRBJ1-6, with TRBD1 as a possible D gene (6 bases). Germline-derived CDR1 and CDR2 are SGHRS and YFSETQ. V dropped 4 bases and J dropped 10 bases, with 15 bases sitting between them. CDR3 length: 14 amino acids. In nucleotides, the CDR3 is TGCGCCAGCAGCGGATCAGGGGAGCGATCACCCCTCCACTTT. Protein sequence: CASSGSGERSPLHF.

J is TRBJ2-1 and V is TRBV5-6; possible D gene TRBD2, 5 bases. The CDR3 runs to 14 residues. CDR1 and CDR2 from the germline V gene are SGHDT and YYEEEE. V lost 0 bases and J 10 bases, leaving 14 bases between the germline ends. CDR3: CASSLEASRTEQFF. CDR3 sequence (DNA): TGTGCCAGCAGCTTGGAAGCTAGCCGAACGGAGCAGTTCTTC.

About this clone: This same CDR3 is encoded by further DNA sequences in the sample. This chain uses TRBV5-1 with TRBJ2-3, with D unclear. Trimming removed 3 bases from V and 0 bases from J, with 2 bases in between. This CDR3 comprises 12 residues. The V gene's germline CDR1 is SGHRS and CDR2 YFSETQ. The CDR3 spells CASSSSTDTQYF. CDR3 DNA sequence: TGCGCCAGCAGCTCGAGCACAGATACGCAGTATTTT.

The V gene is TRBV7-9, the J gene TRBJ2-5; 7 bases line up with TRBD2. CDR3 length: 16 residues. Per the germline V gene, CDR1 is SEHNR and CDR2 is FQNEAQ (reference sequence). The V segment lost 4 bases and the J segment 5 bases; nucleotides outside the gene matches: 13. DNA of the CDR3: TGTGCCAGCAGCTCCCCGATAGCGGGTGTCGGTGAGACCCAGTACTTC. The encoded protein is CASSSPIAGVGETQYF.

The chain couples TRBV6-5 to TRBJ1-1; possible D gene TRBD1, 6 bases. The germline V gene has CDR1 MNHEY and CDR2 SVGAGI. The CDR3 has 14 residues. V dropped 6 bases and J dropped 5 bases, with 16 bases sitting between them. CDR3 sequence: CASRLQGLRTEAFF. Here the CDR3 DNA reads TGTGCCAGCAGGTTACAGGGTCTGAGGACTGAAGCTTTCTTT.

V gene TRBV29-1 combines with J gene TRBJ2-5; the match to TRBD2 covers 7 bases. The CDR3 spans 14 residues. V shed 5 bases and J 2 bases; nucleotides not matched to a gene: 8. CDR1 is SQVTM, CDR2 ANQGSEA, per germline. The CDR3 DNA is TGCAGCGTTCGGGAGGCGCAGACACAAGAGACCCAGTACTTC. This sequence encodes CSVREAQTQETQYF.

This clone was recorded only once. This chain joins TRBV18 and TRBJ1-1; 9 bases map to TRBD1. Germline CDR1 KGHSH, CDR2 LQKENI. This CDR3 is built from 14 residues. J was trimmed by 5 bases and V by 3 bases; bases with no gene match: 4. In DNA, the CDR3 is TGTGCCAGCTCACCGGGACAGGGTCTTACTGAAGCTTTCTTT. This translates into CASSPGQGLTEAFF.

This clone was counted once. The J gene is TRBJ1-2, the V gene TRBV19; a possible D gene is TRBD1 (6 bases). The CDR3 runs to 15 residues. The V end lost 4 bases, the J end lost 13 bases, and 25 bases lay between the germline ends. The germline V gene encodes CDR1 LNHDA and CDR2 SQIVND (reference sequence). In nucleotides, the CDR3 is TGTGCCAGTAGTAGATCCGACAGGTCCCCCGCTGGTAGCACCTTC. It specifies CASSRSDRSPAGSTF.

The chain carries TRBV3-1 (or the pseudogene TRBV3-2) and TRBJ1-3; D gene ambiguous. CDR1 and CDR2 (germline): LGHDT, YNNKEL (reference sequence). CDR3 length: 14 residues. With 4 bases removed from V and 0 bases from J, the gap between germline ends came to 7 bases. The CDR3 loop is CASSRDYSGNTIYF. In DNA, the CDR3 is TGTGCCAGCAGCCGAGATTACTCTGGAAACACCATATATTTT.